This T cell receptor (beta chain) was obtained from a study of cytomegalovirus exposure and HLA in healthy donors. In the case of this clone: Its target is unknown.

Deletions cut 6 bases from V and 7 bases from J, with 16 bases between. Germline V gives CDR1 GTSNPN, CDR2 SVGIG (reference sequence). The CDR3 runs 13 residues. The protocol was immunoSEQ multiplex PCR, while the TCRdb copy is restricted to in-frame clones and leaves out a portion. This table has about 110,000 clones, under 97% appearing once. Study conclusions and caveats: The CMV antigen specificity of a few CMV-associated chains was confirmed through in vitro analysis. TCR sequences were mostly rare, though some public TCRs occurred in many donors. The authors enumerated 164 TCR beta chains as linked to cytomegalovirus. That first-cohort TCR clusters tended to co-occur in the 95 to 150 validation repertoires was found in a later analysis.

The sample comprised PBMCs. This TCR derives from a woman under 30 in good health and CMV-seronegative. V gene TRBV30 combines with J gene TRBJ1-5, with D hard to call. CDR3 loop: CACSLRAGQPQHF. DNA for the CDR3: TGTGCCTGCTCCCTGCGGGCTGGACAGCCCCAGCATTTT.